This TCR beta chain was identified in a study of spatial heterogeneity in lung cancer. Study-level background: More than nine raw reads, on average, carried each unique TCR and UMI combination.

Germline assignment: CDR1 SGHVS and CDR2 FQNEAQ. There are 14 residues in the CDR3. V shed 4 bases and J 7 bases; nucleotides not matched to a gene: 5. The time point was: sample taken at primary tumor resection. There were some 70 donors, all of them untreated patients with early-stage non-small cell lung cancer. Whole RNA was taken from tumor, nontumor lung or frozen PBMC; it was then sequenced unsorted. In its sample, this clonotype was seen many times. Its antigen remains unidentified. TCRdb re-derived calls from the 5' RACE reads in MiXCR, one entry per CDR3 protein. The sample holds more than 20,000 distinct CDR3 sequences, 2.8% seen once. Study results and limitations: In tumors, expanded intratumoral alpha and beta TCR counts tracked mutation counts.

This sequence originates from a male donor with early-stage non-small cell lung cancer. The chain links TRBV7-8 to TRBJ2-3; TRBD2 matches 10 bases. The sample here was lung tumor tissue, taken at surgery. In nucleotides, the CDR3 is TGTGCCAGCAGCTCGGGGACTAGCGACAATACGCAGTATTTT. Translation: CASSSGTSDNTQYF.